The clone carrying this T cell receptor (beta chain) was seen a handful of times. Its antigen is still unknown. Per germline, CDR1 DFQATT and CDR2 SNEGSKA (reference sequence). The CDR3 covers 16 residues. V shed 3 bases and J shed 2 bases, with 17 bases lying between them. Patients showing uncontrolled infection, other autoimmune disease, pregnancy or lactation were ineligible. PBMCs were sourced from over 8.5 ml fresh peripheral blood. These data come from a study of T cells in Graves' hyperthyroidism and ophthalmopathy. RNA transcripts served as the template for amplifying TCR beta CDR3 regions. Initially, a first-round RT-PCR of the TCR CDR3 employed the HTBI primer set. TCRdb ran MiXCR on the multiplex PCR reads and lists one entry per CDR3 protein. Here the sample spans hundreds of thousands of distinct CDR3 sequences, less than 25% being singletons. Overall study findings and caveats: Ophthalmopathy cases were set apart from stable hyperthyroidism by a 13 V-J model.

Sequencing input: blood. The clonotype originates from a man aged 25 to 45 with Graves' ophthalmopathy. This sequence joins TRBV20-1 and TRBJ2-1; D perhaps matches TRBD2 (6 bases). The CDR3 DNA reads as TGCAGTGCTAGCCCGTCGGTAGCGGCACCCTACAATGAGCAGTTCTTC. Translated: CSASPSVAAPYNEQFF.